This T cell receptor beta chain was profiled in a study of blood T cell repertoires in COVID-19. Study-level background: The study drew acute and convalescent COVID-19 samples from the United States, Italy and Spain. In each case, the material was cDNA or gDNA derived from T cells, B-cell-depleted T cells, or PBMCs.

In the original processing: Estimates of nucleated cell counts were drawn from the amplification of reference gene primers. Assay: immunoSEQ multiplex PCR; the TCRdb copy retains only in-frame clones and omits some. The DNA was the basis for D and trimming; V, J and clone size are from that table. The table has around 240,000 clones, approximately 81% seen once. Specimen: peripheral blood. The source of this sequence is a man aged 40-49 years with acute or convalescent COVID-19.

CDR3 nucleotide sequence: TGTGCCAGCAGTTTGTCGACAGGTATTAACTATGGCTACACCTTC. It codes for CASSLSTGINYGYTF. The chain carries TRBV6-6 and TRBJ1-2, with D possibly matching TRBD1 (6 bases). V was trimmed by 4 bases and J by 1 base, leaving 13 bases between them. The CDR3 runs 15 residues. CDR1 MNHNY and CDR2 SVGAGI come from the germline V gene (reference sequence).